These 17 T cell receptor beta chains were all obtained from the same sample, sequenced in a study of blood T cells in healthy people across ages. For the second PCR, which ran for about 7 to 11 cycles, a sample-barcoded 5' primer and a J-beta primer mix were used. TCRdb itself ran the 5' RACE reads through MiXCR, one entry per CDR3 protein. The table lists roughly 1,700,000 distinct CDR3 sequences, roughly 27% of them singletons, with around 7.7% in the top ten. What was sequenced was blood. These receptors were taken from a woman between 25 and 40 years old in good health.

In this sample, this clonotype turned up a few times. V usage is TRBV12-3 or TRBV12-4 and J usage is TRBJ2-1; TRBD2 agrees at 9 bases. V shed 2 bases and J 5 bases; nucleotides not matched to a gene: 4. The CDR3 spans 15 residues. CDR3 region: CASSLFAGGDNEQFF. The CDR3 region has the DNA TGTGCCAGCAGTTTATTCGCGGGGGGGGACAATGAGCAGTTCTTC.

Ten or more counts support this clonotype. The gene calls are TRBV6-5 and TRBJ2-1, with D possibly TRBD2 on 6 matching bases. In germline, CDR1 is MNHEY, CDR2 SVGAGI. The length of the CDR3 is 12 residues. Trimming took 5 bases from V and 9 from J, leaving 11 bases between them. CDR3: CASSQLGGEQFF. The CDR3 region has the DNA TGTGCCAGCAGTCAACTCGGGGGTGAGCAGTTCTTC.

The chain is built from TRBV20-1 and TRBJ2-3; the match to TRBD2 covers 7 bases. The CDR3 sequence is 16 residues long. From germline, CDR1 is DFQATT and CDR2 SNEGSKA (reference sequence). The V and J ends lost 0 bases and 3 bases, in that order; junction bases with no gene match: 9. The CDR3 reads CSARDLRGWETDTQYF. The CDR3 DNA follows: TGCAGTGCTAGAGATTTGCGGGGGTGGGAAACAGATACGCAGTATTTT.

The genes are TRBV5-1 and TRBJ2-3, with 8 bases matching TRBD1. The CDR3 is 16 amino acids. Germline V lookup: CDR1 SGHRS, CDR2 YFSETQ. V trimming: 4 bases; J trimming: 5 bases; junction bases outside the gene matches: 12. The CDR3 reads CASSPPTGGVIDTQYF. DNA for the CDR3: TGCGCCAGCAGCCCCCCCACAGGGGGTGTTATAGATACGCAGTATTTT.

The chain links TRBV7-8 to TRBJ1-4, with D possibly TRBD1 on 5 matching bases. The CDR3 length is 14 residues. CDR1 and CDR2 (germline): SGHVS, FQNEAQ. Trimming removed 2 bases from V and 8 bases from J, with 12 bases in between. The CDR3 spells CASSLKGRGEKLFF. The DNA of the CDR3 is TGTGCCAGCAGCTTAAAGGGAAGGGGAGAAAAACTGTTTTTT.

On this clonotype: This could be a read error, since a much larger clone is one nucleotide away. The chain employs TRBV6-5 and TRBJ2-1; 10 nucleotides match TRBD2. This CDR3 is 14 amino acids long. Per germline, CDR1 MNHEY and CDR2 SVGAGI. The CDR3 is CASIGSSGSNEQCF. The CDR3 nucleotides read TGTGCCAGCATAGGGTCTAGCGGGAGCAATGAGCAGTGCTTC.

The chain carries TRBV5-1 and TRBJ2-1; 7 nucleotides line up with TRBD1. The CDR3 has 16 amino acids. Germline CDR1 is SGHRS and CDR2 is YFSETQ. V trimming: 0 bases; J trimming: 7 bases; junction bases outside the gene matches: 10. CDR3 sequence (DNA): TGCGCCAGCAGCTTGGCCGCCAGACAGGGTCGGAATGAGCAGTTCTTC. Translated, it gives CASSLAARQGRNEQFF.

There are a few counts of this clonotype. This could be a read error, since a much larger clone is one nucleotide away. The chain employs TRBV29-1 and TRBJ2-1; 11 nucleotides align to TRBD1. Germline V gene sequence: CDR1 SQVTM, CDR2 ANQGSEA. This CDR3 has 18 residues. Losses at the gene ends were 7 bases for V and 8 bases for J; bases not matched to a gene: 22. The CDR3 reads CSATRDRGDLAGNDEQFF. CDR3 nucleotides: TGCAGCGCCACCCGGGACAGGGGGGATCTAGCGGGGAACGATGAGCAGTTCTTC.

This clonotype was observed many times. This chain uses TRBV10-3 with TRBJ2-7; D is unclear. This CDR3 region has 13 residues. V was trimmed by 10 bases and J by 3 bases, leaving 16 bases between them. Germline loops: CDR1 ENHRY, CDR2 SYGVKD. The CDR3 DNA sequence: TGTGCCACCTCCCCGAGACTCCTCTACGAGCAGTACTTC. This translates into CATSPRLLYEQYF.

CDR3 DNA sequence: TGCGCCAGCAGCCACCCAGGGCAGGGGCGAGACAATGAGCAGTTCTTC. Its protein is CASSHPGQGRDNEQFF. V and J are TRBV5-1 and TRBJ2-1, with D perhaps matching TRBD1 (6 bases). V shed 4 bases and J shed 5 bases, with 19 bases lying between them. The CDR3 spans 16 residues. Per germline, CDR1 SGHRS and CDR2 YFSETQ.

The chain uses TRBV4-1 and TRBJ2-1, with D perhaps matching TRBD2 (7 bases). The germline V gene has CDR1 MGHRA and CDR2 YSYEKL. Trimming cost V 1 base and J 7 bases, with 17 bases left between them. This CDR3 region has 16 residues. The CDR3 protein is CASSQVGGGARNEQFF. DNA for the CDR3: TGCGCCAGCAGCCAAGTGGGTGGGGGGGCCAGGAATGAGCAGTTCTTC.

This chain connects TRBV12-3 or TRBV12-4 to TRBJ2-5; 7 bases align to TRBD2. The CDR3 contains 16 residues. V was pared by 4 bases and J by 4 bases, with 12 bases of the junction left unmatched. CDR3 bases: TGTGCCAGCAGTTCCCCAACTGGCCCGGGGGGAGAGACCCAGTACTTC. This translates into CASSSPTGPGGETQYF.

As for this clonotype: A read error may explain this, as a much larger clone is one base away. The chain recombines TRBV20-1 with TRBJ2-4, with D tentatively TRBD2 (6 bases). This CDR3 comprises 15 residues. Germline loops: CDR1 DFQATT, CDR2 SNEGSKA (reference sequence). CDR3 coding DNA: TGCAGTACTAGAGACGGGAGAGTGGCCAAAAACATTCAGTACTTC. Translating it yields CSTRDGRVAKNIQYF.

For this clonotype: It may be a read error: a sequence one base away is much more abundant. The chain employs TRBV6-2 or TRBV6-3 and TRBJ2-7; 13 positions match TRBD2. This CDR3 region has 15 residues. The germline CDR1 and CDR2 sequences are MNHEY and SVGEGT. This CDR3 reads CVSRRTSGGLYEQYF. The CDR3 coding sequence is TGTGTCAGCAGACGGACTAGCGGGGGCCTTTACGAGCAGTACTTC.

This clonotype was detected ten times or more. The gene calls are TRBV29-1 and TRBJ2-7; unclear D gene. The CDR3 runs 11 residues. Germline V gene sequence: CDR1 SQVTM, CDR2 ANQGSEA. Deletions cut 4 bases from V and 0 bases from J, with 4 bases between. CDR3 loop: CSVGSSYEQYF. The DNA of the CDR3 is TGCAGCGTTGGAAGCTCCTACGAGCAGTACTTC.

This clonotype was seen many times. The chain joins TRBV29-1 to TRBJ2-6; D is undetermined. The CDR3 is made up of 13 amino acids. Germline V lookup: CDR1 SQVTM, CDR2 ANQGSEA. V dropped 7 bases and J dropped 0 bases, with 7 bases sitting between them. CDR3 in amino acids: CSARASGANVLTF. CDR3 DNA: TGCAGCGCCAGAGCCTCTGGGGCCAACGTCCTGACTTTC.

In its sample, this clonotype was seen many times. The gene calls are TRBV28 and TRBJ2-4; TRBD1 matches at 7 bases. CDR3 length: 16 amino acids. Losses at the gene ends were 8 bases for V and 0 bases for J; bases not matched to a gene: 10. Germline CDR1 and CDR2: MDHEN and SYDVKM. DNA of the CDR3: TGTGCCAGCGCCAATAAGGGGGCCGAAGCCAAAAACATTCAGTACTTC. Its translation: CASANKGAEAKNIQYF. The full variable domain, completed using reference TRBV28 and TRBJ2-4, is DVKVTQSSRYLVKRTGEKVFLECVQDMDHENMFWYRQDPGLGLRLIYFSYDVKMKEKGDIPEGYSVSREKKERFSLILESASTNQTSMYLCASANKGAEAKNIQYFGAGTRLSVL.